These 23 T cell receptor beta chains share one sample of origin, sequenced in a study of blood T cell repertoires in COVID-19. Clones were read by immunoSEQ multiplex PCR, and TCRdb kept only the in-frame ones, dropping some. The data show 70,000 to 100,000 clones, approximately 70% seen once. The sequenced sample consisted of peripheral blood. The source of these receptors is a woman in her sixties in a cohort sampled during active or convalescent COVID-19.

Of note for this clone: At one end the junction does not follow the germline gene, possibly because of a read error. The chain is built from TRBV19 and TRBJ1-1; no definite D call. The germline gives CDR1 LNHDA, CDR2 SQIVND (reference sequence). There are 13 residues in the CDR3. In DNA form, the CDR3 reads TGTGCCAGTAGTATAGTAGGAGCCGGGCTTTCGGGGTTT. Amino acid sequence: CASSIVGAGLSGF. Filled out from reference TRBV19 and TRBJ1-1, the complete variable domain reads DGGITQSPKYLFRKEGQNVTLSCEQNLNHDAMYWYRQDPGQGLRLIYYSQIVNDFQKGDIAEGYSVSREKKESFPLTVTSAQKNPTAFYLCASSIVGAGLSGFGQGTRLTVV.

The chain couples TRBV19 to TRBJ1-2; tentatively, D is TRBD1 (6 bases). Per germline, CDR1 LNHDA and CDR2 SQIVND (reference sequence). V dropped 6 bases and J dropped 4 bases, with 18 bases sitting between them. The CDR3 is 15 amino acids. CDR3 region: CASSLGGQRGYGYTF. CDR3 in DNA: TGTGCCAGTAGCCTCGGTGGACAGCGCGGCTATGGCTACACCTTC.

This clone was observed once. The V call is TRBV19, the J call TRBJ1-1; TRBD1 aligns across 7 bases. V was pared by 4 bases and J by 4 bases, with 9 bases of the junction left unmatched. The germline V gene has CDR1 LNHDA and CDR2 SQIVND (reference sequence). The CDR3 is 15 amino acids. Written as DNA, the CDR3 is TGTGCCAGTAGTACGAGACAGGGAGGTGGCACTGAAGCTTTCTTT. Protein: CASSTRQGGGTEAFF.

V is TRBV11-2 and J is TRBJ2-3; possibly TRBD2 for D (6 bases). This CDR3 region has 17 residues. Germline V gene sequence: CDR1 SGHAT, CDR2 FQNNGV. V shed 0 bases and J shed 2 bases, with 15 bases lying between them. The CDR3 DNA reads TGTGCCAGCAGCTTAGATCAGTGGGCGGGGAACACAGATACGCAGTATTTT. Translated, it gives CASSLDQWAGNTDTQYF.

This clone has a handful of counts. The chain carries TRBV7-2 and TRBJ2-1, with D perhaps TRBD2 (7 bases). Trimming took 0 bases from V and 7 from J, leaving 10 bases between them. This CDR3 has 14 residues. Germline values: CDR1 SGHTA, CDR2 FQGNSA. This chain's CDR3 is CASSLAGGHNEQFF. The CDR3 nucleotides read TGTGCCAGCAGCTTAGCGGGGGGGCATAATGAGCAGTTCTTC.

V usage is TRBV18 and J usage is TRBJ2-2; 7 bases map to TRBD1. J lost 5 bases, V lost 6 bases, and 6 bases had no gene match. The length of the CDR3 is 14 residues. CDR1 KGHSH and CDR2 LQKENI come from the germline V gene. In DNA, the CDR3 is TGTGCCAGCTCGTACTTACAGGGGACCGGGGAGCTGTTTTTT. Protein sequence: CASSYLQGTGELFF.

This clone was counted at least ten times. The chain recombines TRBV18 with TRBJ1-1; D not resolved. This CDR3 is 13 amino acids long. V was trimmed by 6 bases and J by 4 bases, leaving 12 bases between them. Germline loops: CDR1 KGHSH, CDR2 LQKENI. CDR3 residues: CASSRVEGTEAFF. The CDR3 DNA follows: TGTGCCAGCTCCCGGGTTGAGGGCACTGAAGCTTTCTTT.

In its sample, this clone was seen a few times. The genes are TRBV7-9 and TRBJ2-2, with TRBD1 identical over 7 bases. The CDR3 runs 16 residues. Losses at the gene ends were 4 bases for V and 4 bases for J; bases not matched to a gene: 9. Germline lookup yields CDR1 SEHNR and CDR2 FQNEAQ (reference sequence). The CDR3 loop is CASSYLGQSITGELFF. The CDR3 region has the DNA TGTGCCAGCAGCTACCTGGGACAGAGCATCACCGGGGAGCTGTTTTTT.

J is TRBJ2-5 and V is TRBV4-2, with TRBD2 as a possible D gene (5 bases). The CDR3 has 14 residues. The germline V and J ends were trimmed by 1 base and 5 bases, with 11 bases remaining between them. Germline assignment: CDR1 LGHNA and CDR2 YNFKEQ. The CDR3 loop is CASSQGGPGETQYF. The CDR3 nucleotides are TGTGCCAGCAGCCAAGGCGGGCCGGGGGAGACCCAGTACTTC.

The chain has TRBV5-1 and TRBJ2-1; D is perhaps TRBD2 (6 bases). V lost 3 bases and J lost 3, with 16 bases in between. The CDR3 is 16 residues long. From germline, CDR1 is SGHRS and CDR2 YFSETQ. CDR3 amino acids: CASSSQLLGGYNEQFF. CDR3 nucleotides: TGCGCCAGCAGCTCCCAACTCCTCGGGGGCTACAATGAGCAGTTCTTC.

V usage is TRBV19 and J usage is TRBJ1-5; D not resolved. Germline V gene lookup returns CDR1 LNHDA and CDR2 SQIVND (reference sequence). The CDR3 length is 14 residues. The ends were cut back, 0 bases at V and 7 bases at J, with 10 bases in the middle. The CDR3: CASSIDRGRQPQHF. DNA for the CDR3: TGTGCCAGTAGTATAGACCGGGGAAGGCAGCCCCAGCATTTT.

V gene TRBV5-5 combines with J gene TRBJ1-5, with 7 bases aligning to TRBD1. Germline-derived CDR1 and CDR2 are SGHKS and YYEKEE (reference sequence). The CDR3 loop spans 15 amino acids. The J segment lost 5 bases and the V segment lost 2 bases, leaving 7 bases of the junction unmatched. CDR3 sequence: CASSLQSGQYQPQHF. The CDR3 DNA follows: TGTGCCAGCAGCTTACAATCGGGACAGTATCAGCCCCAGCATTTT.

The CDR3 DNA sequence: TGTGCCAGCAGCCAAGAATTCCCTTTGACAGGGGAGGATCTTAGGAACTATGGCTACACCTTC. This codes for CASSQEFPLTGEDLRNYGYTF. V usage is TRBV3-1 (or the pseudogene TRBV3-2) and J usage is TRBJ1-2, with TRBD1 identical over 8 bases. J was trimmed by 2 bases and V by 0 bases; bases with no gene match: 20. This CDR3 is built from 21 residues. Per the germline V gene, CDR1 is LGHDT and CDR2 is YNNKEL (reference sequence).

The chain has TRBV7-6 and TRBJ2-3; 7 bases align to TRBD2. The CDR3 runs to 14 residues. V lost 1 base to trimming and J lost 5 bases; unmatched junction nucleotides: 3. Germline values: CDR1 SGHVS, CDR2 FNYEAQ. The CDR3 here is CASSLVGGVDTQYF. DNA of the CDR3: TGTGCCAGCAGCTTAGTGGGGGGGGTAGATACGCAGTATTTT.

V gene TRBV4-3 combines with J gene TRBJ1-1, with 7 bases that match TRBD1. Germline CDR1 and CDR2: LGHNA and YSLEER. The trim removed 0 bases at V and 0 bases at J, leaving 10 bases unmatched. CDR3 length: 18 residues. The CDR3 DNA reads TGCGCCAGCAGCCAAGATCTCCACAGGGGAGGCATGAACACTGAAGCTTTCTTT. The encoded protein is CASSQDLHRGGMNTEAFF.

This clone was picked up a small number of times. V gene TRBV5-1 combines with J gene TRBJ1-3; the match to TRBD1 covers 8 bases. CDR1 SGHRS and CDR2 YFSETQ come from the germline V gene. J gave up 8 bases and V 3 bases, and 4 bases lay outside the gene matches. The CDR3 totals 13 residues. As DNA, the CDR3 is TGCGCCAGCAGCTACGACAGGGGCCACACCATATATTTT. Translating it yields CASSYDRGHTIYF.

This clone was detected a few times. V is TRBV6-6 and J is TRBJ2-7; D perhaps matches TRBD1 (6 bases). This CDR3 region has 16 residues. In germline, CDR1 is MNHNY, CDR2 SVGAGI (reference sequence). V dropped 6 bases and J dropped 2 bases, with 20 bases sitting between them. The CDR3 DNA reads as TGTGCCAGCAGCACAGGGAAGTTGGTAGGTCCCTACGAGCAGTACTTC. Its protein product is CASSTGKLVGPYEQYF.

This sequence joins TRBV19 and TRBJ2-3; a possible D gene is TRBD2 (6 bases). The CDR3 consists of 15 residues. V shed 7 bases and J shed 1 base, with 15 bases lying between them. Germline V gives CDR1 LNHDA, CDR2 SQIVND (reference sequence). CDR3 region: CASTTGGVGTDTQYF. The CDR3 DNA sequence: TGTGCCAGTACCACCGGCGGGGTGGGCACAGATACGCAGTATTTT. The complete variable domain, with remaining parts taken from reference TRBV19 and TRBJ2-3, reads DGGITQSPKYLFRKEGQNVTLSCEQNLNHDAMYWYRQDPGQGLRLIYYSQIVNDFQKGDIAEGYSVSREKKESFPLTVTSAQKNPTAFYLCASTTGGVGTDTQYFGPGTRLTVL.

Here the CDR3 reads CASSIAGNRGNQPQHF. The CDR3 region has the DNA TGTGCCAGTAGTATAGCAGGCAACAGGGGGAATCAGCCCCAGCATTTT. This chain links TRBV19 with TRBJ1-5; 8 bases agree with TRBD1. V lost 1 base to trimming and J lost 4 bases; unmatched junction nucleotides: 6. The CDR3 consists of 16 residues. CDR1 and CDR2 (germline): LNHDA, SQIVND (reference sequence).

The table lists this clone with a few counts. This chain links TRBV5-5 with TRBJ2-1, with 9 bases that match TRBD2. Germline loops: CDR1 SGHKS, CDR2 YYEKEE (reference sequence). V shed 4 bases and J 3 bases; nucleotides not matched to a gene: 5. This CDR3 spans 15 amino acids. The CDR3 sequence is CASSQQTSGYNEQFF. CDR3 coding DNA: TGTGCCAGCAGCCAGCAGACTAGCGGCTACAATGAGCAGTTCTTC.

This clone was picked up many times. J is TRBJ1-2 and V is TRBV6-5, with D unclear. Trimming removed 4 bases from V and 6 bases from J, with 12 bases in between. Germline CDR1 reads MNHEY; CDR2 reads SVGAGI. The CDR3 sequence is 13 residues long. CDR3 residues: CASSSPLLHGYTF. The CDR3 DNA follows: TGTGCCAGCAGTTCCCCTTTACTCCATGGCTACACCTTC.

In its sample, this clone was seen a few times. The chain joins TRBV11-2 to TRBJ2-7; D is undetermined. V was cut by 3 bases and J by 0 bases, with 3 bases left in between. CDR1 SGHAT and CDR2 FQNNGV come from the germline V gene. The CDR3 spans 12 residues. The CDR3 nucleotides are TGTGCCAGCAGCTTGAGCTCCTACGAGCAGTACTTC. Translating it yields CASSLSSYEQYF.

The genes are TRBV4-2 and TRBJ2-2; 8 nucleotides line up with TRBD2. CDR1 is LGHNA and CDR2 is YNFKEQ in the germline V gene. This CDR3 comprises 18 residues. V lost 5 bases, J lost 0 bases, and 11 bases stayed unmatched. CDR3 loop: CASSGKGQLAANTGELFF. In DNA form, the CDR3 reads TGTGCCAGCAGCGGAAAGGGCCAACTAGCGGCGAACACCGGGGAGCTGTTTTTT.